This T cell receptor beta chain was captured by sequencing in a study of patients and donors after allogeneic stem cell transplantation. Germline CDR1 is MNHEY and CDR2 is SVGAGI. The CDR3 is 17 amino acids. Trimming took 0 bases from V and 6 from J; bases not matched to a gene: 10. TCRdb re-called the RT-PCR reads with MiXCR, one entry per CDR3 protein. The table lists fewer than 200,000 distinct CDR3 sequences, 30% of them singletons. Sequencing was carried out using blood, either unsorted or a sorted T cell fraction (not recorded which). This receptor was obtained from a human donor who was either an allogeneic HSCT recipient or a stem cell or donor lymphocyte infusion donor (not recorded which). It is not recorded whose cells these are; they may come from a transplant donor. The rearrangement uses TRBV6-5 and TRBJ2-3, with 9 positions matching TRBD2. In DNA, the CDR3 is TGTGCCAGCAGTTACTCGGAGTCAGCGGGAGGATCTGATACGCAGTATTTT. It yields the protein CASSYSESAGGSDTQYF.